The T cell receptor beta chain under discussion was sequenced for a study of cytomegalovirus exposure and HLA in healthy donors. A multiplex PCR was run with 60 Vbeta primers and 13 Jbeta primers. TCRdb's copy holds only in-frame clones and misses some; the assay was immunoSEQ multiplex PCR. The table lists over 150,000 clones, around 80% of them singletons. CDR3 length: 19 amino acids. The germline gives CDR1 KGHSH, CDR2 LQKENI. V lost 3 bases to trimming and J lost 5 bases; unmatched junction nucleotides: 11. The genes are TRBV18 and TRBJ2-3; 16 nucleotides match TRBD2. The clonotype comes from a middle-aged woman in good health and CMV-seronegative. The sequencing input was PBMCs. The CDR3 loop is CASSPLPGTSGGALDTQYF. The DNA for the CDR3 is TGTGCCAGCTCACCCCTTCCCGGGACTAGCGGGGGGGCCTTAGATACGCAGTATTTT. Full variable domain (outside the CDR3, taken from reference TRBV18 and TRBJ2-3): NAGVMQNPRHLVRRRGQEARLRCSPMKGHSHVYWYRQLPEEGLKFMVYLQKENIIDESGMPKERFSAEFPKEGPSILRIQQVVRGDSAAYFCASSPLPGTSGGALDTQYFGPGTRLTVL.